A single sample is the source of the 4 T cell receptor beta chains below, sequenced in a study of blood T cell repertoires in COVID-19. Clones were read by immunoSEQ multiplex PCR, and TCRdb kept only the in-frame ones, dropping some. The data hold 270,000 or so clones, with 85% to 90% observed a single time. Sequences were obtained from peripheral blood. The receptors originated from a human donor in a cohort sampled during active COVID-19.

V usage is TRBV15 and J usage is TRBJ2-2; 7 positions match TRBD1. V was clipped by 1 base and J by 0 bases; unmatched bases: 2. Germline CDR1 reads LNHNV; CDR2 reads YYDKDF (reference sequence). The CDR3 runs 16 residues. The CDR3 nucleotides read TGTGCCACCAGCAGAGGACAGGGTCCGAACACCGGGGAGCTGTTTTTT. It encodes CATSRGQGPNTGELFF.

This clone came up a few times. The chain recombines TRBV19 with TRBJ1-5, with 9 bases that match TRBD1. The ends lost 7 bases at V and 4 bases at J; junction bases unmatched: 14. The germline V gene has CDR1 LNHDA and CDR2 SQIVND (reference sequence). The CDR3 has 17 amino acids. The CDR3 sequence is CASTPGLFGQGNQPQHF. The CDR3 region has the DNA TGTGCCAGTACCCCCGGGCTGTTTGGACAGGGGAATCAGCCCCAGCATTTT. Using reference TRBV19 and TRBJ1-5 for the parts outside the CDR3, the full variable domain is DGGITQSPKYLFRKEGQNVTLSCEQNLNHDAMYWYRQDPGQGLRLIYYSQIVNDFQKGDIAEGYSVSREKKESFPLTVTSAQKNPTAFYLCASTPGLFGQGNQPQHFGDGTRLSIL.

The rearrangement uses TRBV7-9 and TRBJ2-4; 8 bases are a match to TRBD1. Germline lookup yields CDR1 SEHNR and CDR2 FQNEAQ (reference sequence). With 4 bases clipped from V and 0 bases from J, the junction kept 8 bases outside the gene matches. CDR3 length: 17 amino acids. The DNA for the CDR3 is TGTGCCAGCAGCTCCGACAGGGGCCTCCTAGCCAAAAACATTCAGTACTTC. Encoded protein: CASSSDRGLLAKNIQYF.

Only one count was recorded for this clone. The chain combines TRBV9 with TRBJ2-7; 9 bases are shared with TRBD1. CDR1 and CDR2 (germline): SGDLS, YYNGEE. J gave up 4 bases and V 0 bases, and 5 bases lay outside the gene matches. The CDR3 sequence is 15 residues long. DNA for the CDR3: TGTGCCAGCAGCGTAGGGGGACAGGGCGTGTACGAGCAGTACTTC. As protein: CASSVGGQGVYEQYF.